This T cell receptor (beta chain) came from a study of blood T cell repertoires in COVID-19. Across the whole study: Researchers got acute and convalescent COVID-19 samples from the United States, Italy and Spain.

Profiling relied on immunoSEQ multiplex PCR, and the TCRdb table lists in-frame clones only, not all of them. The sample carries about 110,000 clones, about 88% recorded once. V lost 3 bases to trimming and J lost 0 bases, with 5 bases between them. The germline V gene encodes CDR1 DFQATT and CDR2 SNEGSKA (reference sequence). CDR3 length: 12 amino acids. The TCR was taken from a human donor in a cohort sampled during active COVID-19. This chain links TRBV20-1 with TRBJ1-1; no definite D call. Material: peripheral blood. CDR3 DNA: TGCAGTGCTAGTTCCTTGAACACTGAAGCTTTCTTT. The encoded protein is CSASSLNTEAFF.